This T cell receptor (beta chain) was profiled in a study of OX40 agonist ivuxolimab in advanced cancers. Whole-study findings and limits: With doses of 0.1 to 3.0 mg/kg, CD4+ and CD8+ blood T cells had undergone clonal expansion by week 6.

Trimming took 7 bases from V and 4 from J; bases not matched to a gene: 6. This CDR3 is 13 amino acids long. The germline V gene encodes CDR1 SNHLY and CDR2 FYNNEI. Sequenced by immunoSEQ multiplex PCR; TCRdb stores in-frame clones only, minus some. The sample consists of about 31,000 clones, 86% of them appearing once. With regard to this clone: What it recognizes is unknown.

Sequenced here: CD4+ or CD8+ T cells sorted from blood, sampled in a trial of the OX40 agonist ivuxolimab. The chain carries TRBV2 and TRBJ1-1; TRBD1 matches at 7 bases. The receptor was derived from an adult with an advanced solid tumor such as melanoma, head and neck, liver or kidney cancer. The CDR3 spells CASKTQGLTEAFF. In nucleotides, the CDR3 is TGTGCCAGCAAAACACAGGGGCTCACTGAAGCTTTCTTT.